This TCR beta chain derives from a study of cytomegalovirus exposure and HLA in healthy donors. The CDR3 is made up of 13 amino acids. The V gene's germline CDR1 is MNHEY and CDR2 SVGAGI. With 7 bases removed from V and 4 bases from J, the gap between germline ends came to 13 bases. PCR primers comprised 60 Vbeta and 13 Jbeta primers. Using immunoSEQ multiplex PCR, the repertoire was profiled, and TCRdb retains in-frame clones only, with some absent. Seen here are approximately 220,000 clones, approximately 80% observed once, and the top ten hold around 1.5%. The V and J genes are TRBV6-5 and TRBJ1-2; D might be TRBD1 (5 bases). The sample comprised PBMCs. The sequence was obtained from a girl aged 10 to 17 in good health and CMV-seronegative. The CDR3: CASKWGQGYGYTF. CDR3 bases: TGTGCCAGCAAATGGGGCCAGGGCTATGGCTACACCTTC.